Sequencing of this T cell receptor beta chain was carried out in a study of T cells after yellow fever vaccination. Overall study results and limits: FACS-sorted repertoires could contain abundant clonotypes contaminating from the bulk population. Some clonotypes, a small share, were shared between CD4 and CD8 compartments.

The V end was cut by 10 bases, the J end by 8 bases, with 14 bases between. The CDR3 extends over 11 amino acids. For this clonotype: As yet, its antigen is unknown.

TCRdb reanalysed the 5' RACE reads using MiXCR and keeps one entry per CDR3 protein. The table records 500,000 to 650,000 distinct CDR3 sequences, about 17% of them present only once. The rearrangement uses TRBV12-3 or TRBV12-4 and TRBJ1-1; a weak D match, TRBD1 (5 bases). This receptor was taken from a man aged 18 to 35 who received the YFV17D yellow fever vaccine. The sample in question was PBMCs, obtained less than 6 days after the first yellow fever vaccination. The CDR3 reads CAILRGSEAFF. In nucleotides, the CDR3 is TGTGCCATCCTAAGGGGTTCCGAAGCTTTCTTT.